The T cell receptor beta chain described here comes from a study of blood T cell repertoires in COVID-19. Turning to the study itself: The United States, Italy and Spain supplied acute and convalescent COVID-19 samples. From T cells, B-cell-depleted T cells, or PBMCs came the material, which was cDNA or gDNA.

Germline CDR1 LGHNA, CDR2 YNFKEQ. The CDR3 has 14 residues. Between the trimmed V and J ends, which lost 0 bases and 5 bases, there was a span of 8 bases. Original processing methods: Quantification of nucleated cells was approximated via reference gene primer amplification. Generated by immunoSEQ multiplex PCR, the TCRdb table keeps only in-frame clones and is missing some. V and J calls and clone size follow that table, whereas D and trimming were derived from the DNA. The table lists some 220,000 clones, about 88% of them singletons. The V gene is TRBV4-2, the J gene TRBJ1-5; D is perhaps TRBD1 (6 bases). Sequencing input: peripheral blood. This clonotype was obtained from a man over 45 who had recovered from COVID-19. The CDR3 region has the DNA TGTGCCAGCAGCCAAGAGGGGACACATCAGCCCCAGCATTTT. Encoded protein: CASSQEGTHQPQHF.